A single sample is the source of the 31 T cell receptor beta chains below, sequenced in a study of technical replicates of blood from a few donors. Only in-frame clones appear in the TCRdb table, and some are missing; sequencing was by immunoSEQ multiplex PCR. Among tens of thousands of clones listed, 90% to 95% were seen once. Sequences were obtained from PBMCs. The source is a human donor in good health. Some clones in this sample may be carry-over from other donors' samples.

The chain uses TRBV18 and TRBJ2-7; 13 bases match TRBD2. The junction had 10 bases not matched to a gene; V was cut back by 5 bases and J by 6 bases. There are 16 residues in the CDR3. From germline, CDR1 is KGHSH and CDR2 LQKENI. CDR3 in amino acids: CASSGTSGAKQGEQYF. CDR3 nucleotides: TGTGCCAGCTCAGGGACTAGCGGGGCCAAACAGGGCGAGCAGTACTTC. Full variable domain (outside the CDR3, taken from reference TRBV18 and TRBJ2-7): NAGVMQNPRHLVRRRGQEARLRCSPMKGHSHVYWYRQLPEEGLKFMVYLQKENIIDESGMPKERFSAEFPKEGPSILRIQQVVRGDSAAYFCASSGTSGAKQGEQYFGPGTRLTVT.

The chain uses TRBV4-2 and TRBJ2-1, with TRBD2 matching over 10 bases. V was pared by 0 bases and J by 3 bases, with 5 bases of the junction left unmatched. CDR1 LGHNA and CDR2 YNFKEQ come from the germline V gene. CDR3 size: 17 residues. This chain's CDR3 is CASSQDPTSGFYNEQFF. DNA for the CDR3: TGTGCCAGCAGCCAAGATCCGACTAGCGGGTTCTACAATGAGCAGTTCTTC.

The V and J genes are TRBV19 and TRBJ2-1; 8 bases match TRBD2. The length of the CDR3 is 15 residues. V was clipped by 6 bases and J by 4 bases; unmatched bases: 8. Germline V CDR1 and CDR2: LNHDA, SQIVND (reference sequence). The CDR3 bases are TGTGCCAGTAGCCTACTAGCGGAGATGTACAATGAGCAGTTCTTC. This translates into CASSLLAEMYNEQFF.

The chain recombines TRBV5-1 with TRBJ1-2; 8 bases fit TRBD1. The V segment lost 4 bases and the J segment 0 bases; nucleotides outside the gene matches: 2. Germline CDR1 SGHRS, CDR2 YFSETQ. This CDR3 is built from 14 residues. CDR3 amino acids: CASSPGQANYGYTF. CDR3 sequence (DNA): TGCGCCAGCAGCCCGGGACAGGCTAACTATGGCTACACCTTC. Looking up the rest from reference TRBV5-1 and TRBJ1-2 gives the full variable domain: KAGVTQTPRYLIKTRGQQVTLSCSPISGHRSVSWYQQTPGQGLQFLFEYFSETQRNKGNFPGRFSGRQFSNSRSEMNVSTLELGDSALYLCASSPGQANYGYTFGSGTRLTVV.

The sample holds a few counts of this clone. The CDR3 loop reads CAWTLGDRTNTEAFF. CDR3 nucleotide sequence: TGTGCCTGGACTCTCGGTGACAGAACGAACACTGAAGCTTTCTTT. This chain links TRBV30 with TRBJ1-1; D possibly corresponds to TRBD1 (5 bases). Germline V gene data show CDR1 as GTSNPN and CDR2 as SVGIG (reference sequence). The CDR3 spans 15 residues. Trimming shortened V by 4 bases and J by 1 base, and 16 bases separated the two germline ends.

V usage is TRBV7-3 and J usage is TRBJ1-1; TRBD1 aligns across 10 bases. The CDR3 has 14 residues. V lost 3 bases to trimming and J lost 4 bases; unmatched junction nucleotides: 2. The germline gives CDR1 SGHTA, CDR2 FQGTGA. This chain's CDR3 is CASSLTGGGTEAFF. The CDR3 DNA reads TGTGCCAGCAGCTTGACAGGGGGCGGCACTGAAGCTTTCTTT.

This sequence joins TRBV19 and TRBJ1-1, with 9 bases identical to TRBD1. The V gene end was trimmed by 5 bases and the J gene end by 4 bases; junction bases not matched to a gene: 8. Germline V lookup: CDR1 LNHDA, CDR2 SQIVND (reference sequence). This CDR3 has 15 amino acids. DNA of the CDR3: TGTGCCAGTAGTGAAGGGGACAGGGCTACCACTGAAGCTTTCTTT. It codes for CASSEGDRATTEAFF.

The chain joins TRBV4-3 to TRBJ2-7; 10 bases match TRBD2. Germline CDR1 and CDR2: LGHNA and YSLEER. The V segment lost 0 bases and the J segment 3 bases; nucleotides outside the gene matches: 5. The CDR3 sequence is 16 residues long. The CDR3 nucleotides read TGCGCCAGCAGCCAAGACTTCTCTAGCGGGAGCTACGAGCAGTACTTC. Translating it yields CASSQDFSSGSYEQYF.

V gene TRBV5-1 combines with J gene TRBJ2-1; TRBD1 aligns across 7 bases. J lost 8 bases, V lost 4 bases, and 12 bases had no gene match. Germline CDR1 reads SGHRS; CDR2 reads YFSETQ. This CDR3 comprises 15 residues. CDR3 nucleotides: TGCGCCAGCAGCGGCCGGGACAGAATACAATATGAGCAGTTCTTC. The encoded protein is CASSGRDRIQYEQFF.

A single count supports this clone. The V and J genes are TRBV4-3 and TRBJ1-1; the match to TRBD1 covers 8 bases. This CDR3 has 15 residues. The junction had 9 bases not matched to a gene; V was cut back by 4 bases and J by 5 bases. Germline loops: CDR1 LGHNA, CDR2 YSLEER. For the CDR3, the DNA is TGCGCCAGCAGCCGAGAGACAGGGGTGGTGACTGAAGCTTTCTTT. It codes for CASSRETGVVTEAFF.

J is TRBJ2-1 and V is TRBV7-9, with D perhaps matching TRBD1 (6 bases). The germline V and J ends were trimmed by 5 bases and 6 bases, with 8 bases remaining between them. Germline V gene lookup returns CDR1 SEHNR and CDR2 FQNEAQ (reference sequence). CDR3 length equals 12 residues. The chain's CDR3 is CASSLGANEQFF. CDR3 sequence (DNA): TGTGCCAGCAGCCTGGGGGCCAATGAGCAGTTCTTC.

The chain uses TRBV7-3 and TRBJ2-1; 9 nucleotides align to TRBD1. J gave up 5 bases and V 3 bases, and 2 bases lay outside the gene matches. The CDR3 has 14 amino acids. Germline V gene lookup returns CDR1 SGHTA and CDR2 FQGTGA. CDR3 sequence: CASSLRDRDNEQFF. The CDR3, as DNA: TGTGCCAGCAGCTTGCGGGACAGGGACAATGAGCAGTTCTTC.

The rearrangement links TRBV2 to TRBJ2-1, with TRBD2 matching over 7 bases. Germline lookup yields CDR1 SNHLY and CDR2 FYNNEI. CDR3 length equals 16 residues. The V and J ends lost 2 bases and 4 bases, in that order; junction bases with no gene match: 8. The CDR3 coding sequence is TGTGCCAGCAGTGAAAATGTGGGAGGGCCATACAATGAGCAGTTCTTC. The encoded protein is CASSENVGGPYNEQFF. Variable domain in full (rest from reference TRBV2 and TRBJ2-1): EPEVTQTPSHQVTQMGQEVILRCVPISNHLYFYWYRQILGQKVEFLVSFYNNEISEKSEIFDDQFSVERPDGSNFTLKIRSTKLEDSAMYFCASSENVGGPYNEQFFGPGTRLTVL.

This sequence joins TRBV7-2 and TRBJ1-3; tentative D call: TRBD1 (6 bases). The V gene lost 3 bases and the J gene lost 0 bases, with 9 bases spanning the gap. The CDR3 runs 15 residues. Germline V gene data show CDR1 as SGHTA and CDR2 as FQGNSA. The DNA of the CDR3 is TGTGCCAGCAGCTTCGCACAGGGCTCTGGAAACACCATATATTTT. Amino acid sequence: CASSFAQGSGNTIYF.

This clone was detected only once. The chain has TRBV6-1 and TRBJ1-1; no definite D call. In germline, CDR1 is MNHNS, CDR2 SASEGT. The CDR3 extends over 13 amino acids. The V and J ends lost 2 bases and 1 base respectively, with 5 bases between them. For the CDR3, the DNA is TGTGCCAGCAGTGAACACGGGAACACTGAAGCTTTCTTT. It codes for CASSEHGNTEAFF.

This sequence joins TRBV9 and TRBJ2-3; unclear D gene. There are 15 residues in the CDR3. V dropped 4 bases and J dropped 2 bases, with 14 bases sitting between them. Looked up from germline, CDR1 is SGDLS and CDR2 is YYNGEE. In nucleotides, the CDR3 is TGTGCCAGCAGCTCCCCCGCGAGCTCCACAGATACGCAGTATTTT. This codes for CASSSPASSTDTQYF.

The gene calls are TRBV6-6 and TRBJ2-7; 8 bases map to TRBD2. Trimming at V came to 5 bases and at J to 2 bases, leaving 8 bases not matched to a gene. Germline CDR1 MNHNY, CDR2 SVGAGI (reference sequence). This CDR3 is 15 amino acids long. The CDR3 DNA reads as TGTGCCAGCAGTCCCCCCCCGGGGGGGCCCTACGAGCAGTACTTC. Translating gives CASSPPPGGPYEQYF.

The V call is TRBV4-1, the J call TRBJ1-5; 8 bases match TRBD1. The CDR3 is 14 residues long. With V trimmed by 6 bases and J by 7 bases, 8 bases remained unmatched. Germline-derived CDR1 and CDR2 are MGHRA and YSYEKL. The CDR3 is CASSYDRGGQPQHF. The CDR3 DNA follows: TGCGCCAGCAGTTACGACAGGGGTGGACAGCCCCAGCATTTT.

This clone has just one count. The genes are TRBV5-4 and TRBJ2-6; D might be TRBD1 (6 bases). From germline, CDR1 is SGHNT and CDR2 YYREEE (reference sequence). The V gene lost 1 base and the J gene lost 4 bases, with 12 bases spanning the gap. CDR3 size: 16 residues. The CDR3 here is CASSLLGGAGANVLTF. As DNA, the CDR3 is TGTGCCAGCAGCTTGCTTGGGGGCGCCGGGGCCAACGTCCTGACTTTC.

The chain employs TRBV5-1 and TRBJ2-7; D perhaps matches TRBD2 (6 bases). CDR1 is SGHRS, CDR2 YFSETQ, per germline. Between the trimmed V and J ends, which lost 0 bases and 4 bases, there was a span of 14 bases. The length of the CDR3 is 15 residues. The CDR3 loop is CASSLEPEGLYEQYF. The CDR3 DNA sequence: TGCGCCAGCAGCTTGGAACCGGAGGGGCTTTACGAGCAGTACTTC.

The chain links TRBV5-8 to TRBJ1-1; D is possibly TRBD1 (6 bases). CDR1 is SGHTS, CDR2 YDEGEE, per germline. CDR3 length: 14 amino acids. The ends were cut back, 6 bases at V and 2 bases at J, with 14 bases in the middle. The CDR3 spells CASNEDSLNTEAFF. In nucleotides, the CDR3 is TGTGCCAGCAATGAGGACAGCCTTAACACTGAAGCTTTCTTT.

Concerning this clone: The DNA is left out, because the CDR3 cannot be placed on it with certainty; the CDR3 is given as TCRdb lists it. V and J are TRBV21-1 and TRBJ1-1; TRBD1, the table's D call, was not compared with the DNA. TRBV21-1 is a pseudogene. The CDR3 spans 20 amino acids, including both terminal residues. CDR3: CASKRLRGPKAFFGQGTRPF.

The chain uses TRBV6-5 and TRBJ1-2; 7 nucleotides match TRBD1. Trimming removed 6 bases from V and 10 bases from J; junction bases left unmatched: 11. In germline, CDR1 is MNHEY, CDR2 SVGAGI. The CDR3 loop spans 13 amino acids. The CDR3 sequence: CASSYGQESDYTF. For the CDR3, the DNA is TGTGCCAGCAGCTACGGACAGGAAAGTGACTACACCTTC.

The V gene is TRBV6-6, the J gene TRBJ2-2; the match to TRBD2 covers 9 bases. Germline V gene lookup returns CDR1 MNHNY and CDR2 SVGAGI (reference sequence). V lost 2 bases and J lost 9; bases outside the gene matches: 7. The CDR3 sequence is 15 residues long. CDR3: CASSYIGTSSWELFF. The CDR3 region has the DNA TGTGCCAGCAGTTACATCGGGACTAGCAGCTGGGAGCTGTTTTTT.

This chain joins TRBV7-8 and TRBJ1-5; D is unclear. CDR1 SGHVS and CDR2 FQNEAQ come from the germline V gene. This CDR3 region has 14 residues. V was clipped by 5 bases and J by 3 bases, with 11 bases between them. CDR3 residues: CASSPTGYNQPQHF. DNA for the CDR3: TGTGCCAGCAGCCCGACGGGGTACAATCAGCCCCAGCATTTT.

V and J are TRBV15 and TRBJ2-7, with D unresolved. The CDR3 has 17 residues. Trimming took off 2 bases at V and 3 bases at J, with 20 bases between the two ends. CDR1 LNHNV and CDR2 YYDKDF come from the germline V gene (reference sequence). CDR3 in DNA: TGTGCCACCAGCAGACGTTCATTAGGTTTACGGAGCTACGAGCAGTACTTC. As protein: CATSRRSLGLRSYEQYF. Full variable domain (missing parts from reference TRBV15 and TRBJ2-7): DAMVIQNPRYQVTQFGKPVTLSCSQTLNHNVMYWYQQKSSQAPKLLFHYYDKDFNNEADTPDNFQSRRPNTSFCFLDIRSPGLGDTAMYLCATSRRSLGLRSYEQYFGPGTRLTVT.

The chain uses TRBV5-1 and TRBJ1-1; D possibly corresponds to TRBD1 (6 bases). This CDR3 has 14 residues. Trimming pared 3 bases from V and 1 base from J, leaving 10 bases between. Germline V gene lookup returns CDR1 SGHRS and CDR2 YFSETQ. This chain's CDR3 is CASSYGGQNTEAFF. DNA for the CDR3: TGCGCCAGCAGCTACGGGGGGCAGAACACTGAAGCTTTCTTT.

The V gene is TRBV11-2, the J gene TRBJ2-1; D is possibly TRBD2 (6 bases). In germline, CDR1 is SGHAT, CDR2 FQNNGV. The CDR3 runs to 14 residues. The germline V and J ends were trimmed by 1 base and 6 bases, with 10 bases remaining between them. This chain's CDR3 is CASSLGGTGNEQFF. The CDR3 nucleotides read TGTGCCAGCAGCTTAGGGGGGACTGGCAATGAGCAGTTCTTC.

V usage is TRBV21-1 and J usage is TRBJ2-1; the D segment call TRBD1 is taken from the table without a DNA check. TRBV21-1 is described as a pseudogene. CDR3 length: 13 amino acids. CDR3 residues: CASILQGAREQFF. CDR3 DNA sequence: TGTGCCAGCATACTACAGGGGGCCAGGGAGCAGTTCTTC.

This chain joins TRBV10-3 and TRBJ2-2, with 10 bases identical to TRBD2. CDR1 is ENHRY, CDR2 SYGVKD, per germline. V was pared by 8 bases and J by 4 bases, with 10 bases of the junction left unmatched. The CDR3 consists of 16 residues. Here the CDR3 DNA reads TGTGCCATCGGGCCTAGCGGGAGAATGGGCACCGGGGAGCTGTTTTTT. This gives the protein CAIGPSGRMGTGELFF.

With regard to this clone: One junction end does not reproduce the germline sequence, and a read error may be involved. The chain couples TRBV13 to TRBJ2-2; 10 bases fit TRBD2. The CDR3 runs to 16 residues. Germline V gene lookup returns CDR1 PRHDT and CDR2 FYEKMQ (reference sequence). CDR3 in amino acids: CASSRPGLANTGELFF. DNA for the CDR3: TGTGCCAGCAGCCGACCGGGACTAGCGAATACCGGGGAGCTGTTTTTT.